Sequencing of this T cell receptor (beta chain) was carried out in a study of spatial heterogeneity in lung cancer. At the level of the study: The donors were 72 patients with non-small cell lung cancer that was early-stage and untreated. PBMC samples from follow-up, where available, were sequenced a median of roughly two years after resection.

TCRdb re-called the 5' RACE reads through MiXCR, storing one row per CDR3 protein. The sample consists of 45,000 to 65,000 distinct CDR3 sequences, around 7% of them appearing once. Time point: blood at routine non-recurrence follow-up after resection. Unsorted whole RNA samples from tumor, nontumor lung or frozen PBMC were sequenced. This clonotype was detected ten times or more. The V and J ends lost 1 base and 1 base respectively, with 14 bases between them. This CDR3 is 16 amino acids long. Germline V lookup: CDR1 SGHAT, CDR2 FQNNGV. V and J are TRBV11-2 and TRBJ2-7; TRBD1 might be the D (6 bases). The TCR originated in a female donor with early-stage non-small cell lung cancer. The sample in question was PBMCs, obtained at follow-up. For the CDR3, the DNA is TGTGCCAGCAGCTTAGTTTCCCGGGACACTTCCTACGAGCAGTACTTC. Protein: CASSLVSRDTSYEQYF.